This T cell receptor (beta chain) was identified in a study of blood T cell repertoires in COVID-19. Sequencing used immunoSEQ multiplex PCR; TCRdb keeps in-frame clones, though not all of them. This sample carries 200,000 to 300,000 clones, about nine tenths of them seen once, and the ten largest clones take 1.5% to 2%. Cohorts were determined from participant-reported clinical history. The sequence was obtained from a man aged 40-49 years who had recovered from COVID-19. Sequencing input: PBMCs or T cells enriched from blood (not recorded which).

The chain's CDR3 is CASSSTRPTGRTGELFF. The CDR3, as DNA: TGTGCCAGCAGCTCCACCCGACCGACAGGGAGAACCGGGGAGCTGTTTTTT. The chain has TRBV7-2 and TRBJ2-2; TRBD1 matches 7 bases. V was pared by 4 bases and J by 5 bases, with 13 bases of the junction left unmatched. CDR1 is SGHTA and CDR2 is FQGNSA in the germline V gene. The length of the CDR3 is 17 residues.